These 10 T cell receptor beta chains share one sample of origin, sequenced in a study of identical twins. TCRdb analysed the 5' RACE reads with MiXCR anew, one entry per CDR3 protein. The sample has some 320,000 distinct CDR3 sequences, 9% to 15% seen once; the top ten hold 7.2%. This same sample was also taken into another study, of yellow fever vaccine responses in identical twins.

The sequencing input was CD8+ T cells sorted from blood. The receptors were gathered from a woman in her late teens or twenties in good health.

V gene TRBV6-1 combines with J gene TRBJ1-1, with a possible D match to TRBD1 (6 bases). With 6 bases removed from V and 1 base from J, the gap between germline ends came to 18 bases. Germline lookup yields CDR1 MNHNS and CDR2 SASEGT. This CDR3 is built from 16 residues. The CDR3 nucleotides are TGTGCCAGCAGCCTAGCCGGGACATACTCGAACACTGAAGCTTTCTTT. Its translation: CASSLAGTYSNTEAFF.

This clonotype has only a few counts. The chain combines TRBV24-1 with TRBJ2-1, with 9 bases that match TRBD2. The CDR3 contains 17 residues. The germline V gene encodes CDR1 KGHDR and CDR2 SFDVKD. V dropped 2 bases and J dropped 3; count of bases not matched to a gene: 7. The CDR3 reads CATSDSGLASHYNEQFF. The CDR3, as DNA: TGTGCCACCAGTGATTCGGGACTAGCATCTCACTACAATGAGCAGTTCTTC.

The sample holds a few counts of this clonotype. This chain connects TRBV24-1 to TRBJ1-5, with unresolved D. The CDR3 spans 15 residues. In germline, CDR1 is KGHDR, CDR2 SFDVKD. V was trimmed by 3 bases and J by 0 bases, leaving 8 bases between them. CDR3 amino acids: CATSDEGSSNQPQHF. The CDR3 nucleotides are TGTGCCACCAGTGATGAGGGTTCTAGCAATCAGCCCCAGCATTTT.

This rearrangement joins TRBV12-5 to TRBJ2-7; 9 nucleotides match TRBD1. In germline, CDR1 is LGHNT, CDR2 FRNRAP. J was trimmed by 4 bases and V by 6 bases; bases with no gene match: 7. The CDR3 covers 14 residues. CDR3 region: CASGYGQGLYEQYF. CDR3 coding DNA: TGTGCTAGTGGATACGGACAGGGGCTATACGAGCAGTACTTC.

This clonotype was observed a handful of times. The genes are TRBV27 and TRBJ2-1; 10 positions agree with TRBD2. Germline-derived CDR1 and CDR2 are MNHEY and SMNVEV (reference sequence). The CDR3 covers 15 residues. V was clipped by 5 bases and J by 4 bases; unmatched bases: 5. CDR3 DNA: TGTGCCAGCAGTCAACCTAGCGGGAGTTACAATGAGCAGTTCTTC. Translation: CASSQPSGSYNEQFF.

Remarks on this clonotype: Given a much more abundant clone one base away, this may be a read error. CDR3: CASSLGVDWYF. The CDR3 nucleotides are TGTGCCAGCAGTTTAGGGGTGGACTGGTATTTT. The chain is built from TRBV12-3 or TRBV12-4 and TRBJ2-3, with D perhaps matching TRBD2 (5 bases). V was cut by 1 base and J by 14 bases, with 10 bases left in between. The CDR3 spans 11 residues.

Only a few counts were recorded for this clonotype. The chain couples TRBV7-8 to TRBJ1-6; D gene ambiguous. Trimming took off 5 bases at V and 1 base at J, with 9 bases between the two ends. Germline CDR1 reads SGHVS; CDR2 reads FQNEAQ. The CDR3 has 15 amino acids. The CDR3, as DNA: TGTGCCAGCAGCCCCGGTGGGTCCTATAATTCACCCCTCCACTTT. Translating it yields CASSPGGSYNSPLHF.

CDR3 protein: CASSRYGGSYYEQYF. The CDR3 region has the DNA TGTGCCAGCTCACGGTACGGCGGGAGTTACTACGAGCAGTACTTC. The chain uses TRBV11-2 and TRBJ2-7, with 7 bases fitting TRBD2. The CDR3 runs 15 residues. Per the germline V gene, CDR1 is SGHAT and CDR2 is FQNNGV. V lost 8 bases, J lost 3 bases, and 13 bases stayed unmatched.

The CDR3 nucleotides read TGTGCCAGCAGCCCCCGGACCACCGGGGAGCTGTTTTTT. This sequence encodes CASSPRTTGELFF. The rearrangement joins TRBV7-9 to TRBJ2-2; D unresolved. V dropped 5 bases and J dropped 4 bases, with 8 bases sitting between them. This CDR3 is 13 amino acids long. Germline loops: CDR1 SEHNR, CDR2 FQNEAQ (reference sequence).

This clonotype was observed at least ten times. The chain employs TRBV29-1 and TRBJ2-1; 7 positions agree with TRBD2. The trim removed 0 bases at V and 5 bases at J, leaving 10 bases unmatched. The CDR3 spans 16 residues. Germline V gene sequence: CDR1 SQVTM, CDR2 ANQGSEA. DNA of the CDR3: TGCAGCGTTGAAGATCAGGTGGCTAGCGGAGACAATGAGCAGTTCTTC. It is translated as CSVEDQVASGDNEQFF.